The 27 T cell receptor beta chains below come from one sample, sequenced in a study of T-cell memory formation after mild COVID-19. From the 5' RACE reads, TCRdb called clonotypes with MiXCR, one entry per CDR3 protein. Of approximately 440,000 distinct CDR3 sequences in the sample, 15% to 25% were seen once. Sequencing input: PBMCs or a T cell subset sorted from them (not recorded which). These receptors were collected from an adult woman who had mild COVID-19 (a few samples of this study predate the infection). Cell type and time point are not known.

This chain joins TRBV5-5 and TRBJ2-5, with 7 bases that match TRBD2. V trimming: 4 bases; J trimming: 5 bases; junction bases outside the gene matches: 8. Germline-derived CDR1 and CDR2 are SGHKS and YYEKEE (reference sequence). The CDR3 is 14 residues long. The CDR3 reads CASSMGLFGETQYF. The CDR3 DNA sequence: TGTGCCAGCAGCATGGGACTATTTGGGGAGACCCAGTACTTC.

The chain links TRBV6-1 to TRBJ1-2; 7 bases align to TRBD1. The CDR3 contains 13 residues. The V gene's germline CDR1 is MNHNS and CDR2 SASEGT. With V trimmed by 6 bases and J by 3 bases, 4 bases remained unmatched. The CDR3 DNA follows: TGTGCCAGCAGACAGGGGTCAGACTATGGCTACACCTTC. Protein product: CASRQGSDYGYTF.

V and J are TRBV7-9 and TRBJ2-1; possible D gene TRBD2, 6 bases. Trimming took 5 bases from V and 6 from J, leaving 23 bases between them. This CDR3 comprises 17 residues. Looked up from germline, CDR1 is SEHNR and CDR2 is FQNEAQ (reference sequence). For the CDR3, the DNA is TGTGCCAGCAGCACGGGACTTAGAGGTCCCTCCCGCAATGAGCAGTTCTTC. This codes for CASSTGLRGPSRNEQFF.

In its sample, this clonotype was seen a few times. The J gene is TRBJ2-3, the V gene TRBV5-1; D perhaps matches TRBD2 (5 bases). Between the trimmed V and J ends, which lost 2 bases and 2 bases, there was a span of 12 bases. This CDR3 has 15 residues. Germline assignment: CDR1 SGHRS and CDR2 YFSETQ. Here the CDR3 DNA reads TGCGCCAGCAGCTTCTCGCGGGCTGACACAGATACGCAGTATTTT. It specifies CASSFSRADTDTQYF.

This chain links TRBV9 with TRBJ2-3; tentative D call: TRBD1 (5 bases). Germline V CDR1 and CDR2: SGDLS, YYNGEE. The germline V and J ends were trimmed by 3 bases and 4 bases, with 15 bases remaining between them. CDR3 length equals 15 residues. The CDR3 region has the DNA TGTGCCAGCAGCGGAATCACAACAGGAGCAGATACGCAGTATTTT. Its protein is CASSGITTGADTQYF.

This rearrangement joins TRBV19 to TRBJ1-2, with a possible D match to TRBD1 (6 bases). The CDR3 is 14 amino acids. Trimming took off 5 bases at V and 8 bases at J, with 18 bases between the two ends. Looked up from germline, CDR1 is LNHDA and CDR2 is SQIVND (reference sequence). CDR3 in amino acids: CASSSQQGVGGYTF. The CDR3 nucleotides read TGTGCCAGTAGTTCCCAACAGGGAGTGGGAGGCTACACCTTC. Full variable domain (rest looked up from reference TRBV19 and TRBJ1-2): DGGITQSPKYLFRKEGQNVTLSCEQNLNHDAMYWYRQDPGQGLRLIYYSQIVNDFQKGDIAEGYSVSREKKESFPLTVTSAQKNPTAFYLCASSSQQGVGGYTFGSGTRLTVV.

This clonotype has just a few counts. The chain employs TRBV24-1 and TRBJ2-7, with no clear D. The V end lost 9 bases, the J end lost 7 bases, and 15 bases lay between the germline ends. CDR3 length: 12 amino acids. Germline CDR1 is KGHDR and CDR2 is SFDVKD. DNA of the CDR3: TGTGCCACCTCCTCGGGCGGATTAGAGCAGTACTTC. This encodes CATSSGGLEQYF.

The rearrangement links TRBV2 to TRBJ1-5; no definite D call. Germline V gene sequence: CDR1 SNHLY, CDR2 FYNNEI. Trimming removed 4 bases from V and 3 bases from J, with 10 bases in between. The CDR3 covers 14 residues. In nucleotides, the CDR3 is TGTGCCAGCAGTGGAGTGGGGTACAATCAGCCCCAGCATTTT. Translation: CASSGVGYNQPQHF.

The genes are TRBV10-3 and TRBJ2-7, with 15 bases lining up with TRBD2. J was trimmed by 6 bases and V by 1 base; bases with no gene match: 1. Germline CDR1 is ENHRY and CDR2 is SYGVKD. The CDR3 is 15 residues long. CDR3: CAISEWTSGRGEQYF. The CDR3 DNA follows: TGTGCCATCAGTGAGTGGACTAGCGGGAGGGGCGAGCAGTACTTC.

The V call is TRBV7-9, the J call TRBJ2-3; D unclear. V was pared by 1 base and J by 2 bases, with 10 bases between. The CDR3 sequence is 15 residues long. CDR1 and CDR2 (germline): SEHNR, FQNEAQ (reference sequence). The CDR3 loop is CASSLVSGVTDTQYF. The CDR3 DNA reads TGTGCCAGCAGCTTAGTTTCTGGGGTCACAGATACGCAGTATTTT.

The gene calls are TRBV7-9 and TRBJ2-3, with 11 bases matching TRBD1. V lost 4 bases to trimming and J lost 3 bases; unmatched junction nucleotides: 6. This CDR3 comprises 16 residues. Germline CDR1 and CDR2: SEHNR and FQNEAQ (reference sequence). The CDR3 DNA follows: TGTGCCAGCAGCTCGGACAGGGGGCTTAGGACAGATACGCAGTATTTT. It translates to CASSSDRGLRTDTQYF.

The chain is built from TRBV9 and TRBJ2-1; 10 nucleotides agree with TRBD1. CDR1 and CDR2 from the germline V gene are SGDLS and YYNGEE. The CDR3 contains 20 residues. Germline trimming cut 6 bases from V and 0 bases from J; bases unmatched to any gene: 18. The DNA for the CDR3 is TGTGCCAGCACCAGGCCTGGGACAGGGGCCCCTCCTTCCTCCTACAATGAGCAGTTCTTC. This sequence encodes CASTRPGTGAPPSSYNEQFF.

V and J are TRBV7-2 and TRBJ2-3, with no clear D. The CDR3 has 14 residues. The V gene's germline CDR1 is SGHTA and CDR2 FQGNSA. Between the trimmed V and J ends, which lost 7 bases and 0 bases, there was a span of 11 bases. The CDR3 DNA reads TGTGCCAGCAAGGGCTCCCATAGCACAGATACGCAGTATTTT. Translation gives CASKGSHSTDTQYF.

In DNA form, the CDR3 reads TGTGCCAGCAGCTTAGCGCTCGGACAGGGGGGTCCTAGCTCTGGGGCCAACGTCCTGACTTTC. It is translated as CASSLALGQGGPSSGANVLTF. V and J are TRBV7-2 and TRBJ2-6; 10 nucleotides align to TRBD1. The germline V gene encodes CDR1 SGHTA and CDR2 FQGNSA. The V gene end was trimmed by 0 bases and the J gene end by 0 bases; junction bases not matched to a gene: 11. The CDR3 loop spans 21 amino acids.

This clonotype appeared a few times. This sequence joins TRBV19 and TRBJ2-7, with TRBD2 matching over 9 bases. Germline CDR1 and CDR2: LNHDA and SQIVND (reference sequence). The CDR3 has 17 amino acids. Trimming at V came to 4 bases and at J to 1 base, leaving 11 bases not matched to a gene. DNA of the CDR3: TGTGCCAGTAGTAGAGCGGGAGGACTTGTAGGGTCCTACGAGCAGTACTTC. Amino acids: CASSRAGGLVGSYEQYF.

The rearrangement uses TRBV6-5 and TRBJ2-2; TRBD2 matches 7 bases. This CDR3 has 14 residues. Germline CDR1 reads MNHEY; CDR2 reads SVGAGI. The V gene end was trimmed by 3 bases and the J gene end by 4 bases; junction bases not matched to a gene: 2. In nucleotides, the CDR3 is TGTGCCAGCAGTTATACGGGGGGCACCGGGGAGCTGTTTTTT. This gives the protein CASSYTGGTGELFF.

This clonotype was counted only a few times. V usage is TRBV4-1 and J usage is TRBJ2-3; 8 nucleotides align to TRBD2. Per germline, CDR1 MGHRA and CDR2 YSYEKL. The CDR3 extends over 15 amino acids. Trimming removed 0 bases from V and 5 bases from J; junction bases left unmatched: 4. In DNA form, the CDR3 reads TGCGCCAGCAGCCAAGACGGGGGGGTTGGAGATACGCAGTATTTT. Its translation is CASSQDGGVGDTQYF.

This chain links TRBV12-3 or TRBV12-4 with TRBJ2-3; D remains ambiguous. The CDR3 sequence is 14 residues long. Trimming shortened V by 2 bases and J by 1 base, and 7 bases separated the two germline ends. The CDR3 region is CASSLIPGTDTQYF. For the CDR3, the DNA is TGTGCCAGCAGTTTAATACCGGGCACAGATACGCAGTATTTT.

The rearrangement joins TRBV9 to TRBJ2-3, with TRBD2 matching over 9 bases. CDR3 size: 17 residues. The germline V gene encodes CDR1 SGDLS and CDR2 YYNGEE. V gave up 4 bases and J gave up 0 bases; unmatched junction bases: 9. In DNA form, the CDR3 reads TGTGCCAGCAGCCCCTCTCCGGGACTAGCTAGCACAGATACGCAGTATTTT. Its protein is CASSPSPGLASTDTQYF.

This clonotype came up a few times. Mismatch with germline at one junction end may stem from a read error. The V and J genes are TRBV13 and TRBJ2-7, with TRBD1 matching 8 bases. The CDR3 totals 12 residues. Germline V lookup: CDR1 PRHDT, CDR2 FYEKMQ (reference sequence). DNA for the CDR3: TGTGCCAGCAGCGCGGACAGGGAGGTCTATTCTTTC. Residues: CASSADREVYSF.

V usage is TRBV20-1 and J usage is TRBJ1-5, with D tentatively TRBD1 (6 bases). CDR3 length equals 12 residues. Germline V gene sequence: CDR1 DFQATT, CDR2 SNEGSKA (reference sequence). Trimming took 7 bases from V and 2 from J, leaving 9 bases between them. CDR3 protein: CSGRGGNQPQHF. CDR3 DNA: TGCAGTGGAAGGGGGGGCAATCAGCCCCAGCATTTT.

This clonotype was seen more than once but under ten times. This sequence joins TRBV6-5 and TRBJ2-7; D remains unclear. The CDR3 length is 13 residues. CDR1 and CDR2 from the germline V gene are MNHEY and SVGAGI. The V end lost 3 bases, the J end lost 3 bases, and 9 bases lay between the germline ends. Written as DNA, the CDR3 is TGTGCCAGCAGTTATCGGGTTCTCTACGAGCAGTACTTC. Protein sequence: CASSYRVLYEQYF.

The sample holds a few counts of this clonotype. The chain recombines TRBV9 with TRBJ2-7; D may be TRBD1 (6 bases). CDR1 and CDR2 (germline): SGDLS, YYNGEE. Trimming shortened V by 4 bases and J by 0 bases, and 17 bases separated the two germline ends. The CDR3 spans 16 residues. CDR3 in amino acids: CASSPGAGQSSYEQYF. Written as DNA, the CDR3 is TGTGCCAGCAGCCCAGGGGCCGGACAGAGCTCCTACGAGCAGTACTTC.

The chain joins TRBV5-1 to TRBJ2-7, with D possibly being TRBD1 (5 bases). Germline CDR1 and CDR2: SGHRS and YFSETQ. The V end was cut by 4 bases, the J end by 5 bases, with 13 bases between. The CDR3 is 13 amino acids. CDR3 nucleotide sequence: TGCGCCAGCAGCCCACAGGTACCTGACGAGCAGTACTTC. Its protein product is CASSPQVPDEQYF.

In its sample, this clonotype was seen a few times. This sequence joins TRBV7-9 and TRBJ1-5; weak D call: TRBD1 (5 bases). Germline CDR1 SEHNR, CDR2 FQNEAQ (reference sequence). The V end was cut by 5 bases, the J end by 3 bases, with 11 bases between. The length of the CDR3 is 14 residues. The CDR3 DNA reads TGTGCCAGCAGCGACGGGACGTCCAATCAGCCCCAGCATTTT. It codes for CASSDGTSNQPQHF.

This sequence joins TRBV6-5 and TRBJ1-5; perhaps TRBD1 as D (6 bases). CDR3 length equals 14 residues. Germline CDR1 and CDR2: MNHEY and SVGAGI. V was pared by 7 bases and J by 4 bases, with 14 bases between. CDR3 bases: TGTGCCAGCAAGGCAGGGGCGTTGAATCAGCCCCAGCATTTT. This translates into CASKAGALNQPQHF.

The chain carries TRBV6-5 and TRBJ2-7; TRBD1 matches at 8 bases. The J segment lost 13 bases and the V segment lost 7 bases, leaving 15 bases of the junction unmatched. Germline-derived CDR1 and CDR2 are MNHEY and SVGAGI. The CDR3 is 13 amino acids. For the CDR3, the DNA is TGTGCCAGCACCCCCCGGCACAGGGGGTGCGGATACTTC. This codes for CASTPRHRGCGYF.